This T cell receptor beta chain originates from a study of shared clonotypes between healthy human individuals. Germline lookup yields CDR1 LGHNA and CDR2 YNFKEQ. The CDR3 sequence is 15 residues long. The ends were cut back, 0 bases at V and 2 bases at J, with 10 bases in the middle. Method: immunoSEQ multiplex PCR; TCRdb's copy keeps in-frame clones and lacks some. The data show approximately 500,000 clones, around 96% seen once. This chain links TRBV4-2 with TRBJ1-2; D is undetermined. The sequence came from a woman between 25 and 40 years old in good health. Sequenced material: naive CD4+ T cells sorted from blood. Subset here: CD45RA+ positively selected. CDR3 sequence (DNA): TGTGCCAGCAGCCAAGACTTCTCGGGCAACTATGGCTACACCTTC. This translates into CASSQDFSGNYGYTF.